The present entry profiles one T cell receptor delta chain with its context. The TCRdb record carries a much larger clone's protein, which differs from this DNA's translation at residue 5; a read error is the likely cause, and the protein listed here is the DNA translation. TCRdb used CATT to re-call clones from the PCR reads. The sample yields about 4,000 delta-chain clones, 20% to 30% seen once. The data originate from a study of human gamma delta and Vdelta1 T cells. This CDR3 has 19 residues. Trimming cost V 7 bases and J 0 bases; bases outside gene matches: 14. The germline gives CDR1 TSWWSYY, CDR2 QGS.

The sequence came from a human donor in good health. The sample was naive CD27+ Vdelta1 gamma-delta T cells from blood. The rearrangement joins TRDV1 to TRDJ1; TRDD3 matches 13 bases. CDR3 region: CALAAGDWGIRIYTDKLIF. CDR3 nucleotide sequence: TGTGCTCTTGCAGCGGGGGACTGGGGGATACGGATTTACACCGATAAACTCATCTTT.